The rows below give T cell receptor beta chains drawn from one sample of a study of OX40 agonist ivuxolimab in advanced cancers. Clones were sequenced by immunoSEQ multiplex PCR, and TCRdb holds only the in-frame ones, with some missing. The data contain more than 60,000 clones, around 86% of them seen just once; the ten biggest clones take up around 0.97%. Sequencing used CD4+ or CD8+ T cells sorted from blood, obtained in a trial of the OX40 agonist ivuxolimab. These receptors were collected from an adult with an advanced solid tumor such as melanoma, head and neck, liver or kidney cancer. The CDR3 runs from the conserved cysteine through the conserved F or W. D genes are given only for firm matches.

V gene	J gene	D gene	CDR3 protein
TRBV5-5	TRBJ1-5	.	CASSLGPTNQPQHF
TRBV19	TRBJ2-3	.	CASSPGTGYTDTQYF
TRBV5-1	TRBJ2-3	.	CASSSGGSTDTQYF
TRBV7-2	TRBJ2-7	TRBD2	CASSPTGTTGREQYF
TRBV9	TRBJ2-5	.	CASSATGTNKETQYF
TRBV5-1	TRBJ2-1	.	CASSLEGGIHNEQFF
TRBV30	TRBJ2-5	.	CAWSVFQETQYF
TRBV6-5	TRBJ1-1	.	CASSKNQNTEAFF
TRBV4-2	TRBJ1-2	.	CASSLEGYGYTF
TRBV2	TRBJ2-7	.	CASSTSYEQYF
TRBV5-1	TRBJ2-7	.	CASSLARGGSYEQYF
TRBV9	TRBJ1-3	.	CASSLLGDSGNTIYF
TRBV11-2	TRBJ2-3	TRBD1	CASSPGTATDTQYF
TRBV11-1	TRBJ1-1	.	CASSLLSGGNDGAFF
TRBV19	TRBJ1-1	TRBD1	CASSWWTGQGNTEAFF
TRBV11-2	TRBJ2-7	TRBD2	CASSLLLGASGSNEQYF
TRBV5-4	TRBJ2-1	TRBD1	CASSPRTTGENEQFF
TRBV13	TRBJ2-1	TRBD1	CASSLEWGQGRFDEQFF
TRBV11-2	TRBJ2-4	TRBD1	CASRSRTGKNIQYF
TRBV28	TRBJ1-1	.	CASSIVGRGGTEAFF
TRBV2	TRBJ1-2	.	CAREGSDWLEGYTF
TRBV4-1	TRBJ1-1	.	CASSQEPYVGTEAFF
TRBV5-8	TRBJ2-7	TRBD2	CASSLFPGLAGGPSYEQYF
TRBV19	TRBJ2-5	.	CASSIGYQETQYF
TRBV18	TRBJ1-2	TRBD1	CASSPGTAYGYTF
TRBV29-1	TRBJ1-2	.	CSFRPYEIYGYTF
TRBV7-6	TRBJ2-7	.	CASSPADTPYEQYF
TRBV5-1	TRBJ2-7	.	CASSLVGGDYEQYF
TRBV5-1	TRBJ2-3	TRBD2	CASIPGGTGADTQYF
TRBV6-5	TRBJ1-2	.	CASSPLRGTF
TRBV5-4	TRBJ1-2	.	CASSLGQGNNYGYTF
TRBV7-2	TRBJ2-7	TRBD2	CASRGAGGSYEQYF
TRBV2	TRBJ2-7	.	CASSANYEQYF
TRBV11-2	TRBJ2-1	TRBD2	CASSLLAGSEQFF
TRBV10-3	TRBJ2-7	.	CAISERDEQYF
TRBV2	TRBJ2-5	.	CASNSWTQETQYF
TRBV7-8	TRBJ2-2	.	CAGSGSTNTGELFF
TRBV28	TRBJ2-6	.	CASSCEILTQSRANVLTF
TRBV5-1	TRBJ2-7	.	CASGGDPPSSYEQYF
TRBV5-4	TRBJ1-2	.	CASSLDSNYGYTF
TRBV10-3	TRBJ2-5	.	CAISDRNKETQYF
TRBV18	TRBJ2-1	TRBD2	CASSPFGAGDQFF
TRBV11-2	TRBJ2-5	TRBD2	CASSSGASGGTETQYF
TRBV2	TRBJ1-1	.	CASSPGENTEAFF
TRBV30	TRBJ2-3	.	CAWSVGTDTQYF
TRBV7-9	TRBJ2-3	.	CASSLVGGSTDTQYF
TRBV6-6	TRBJ2-5	TRBD2	CASSRSGRVPETQYF
TRBV19	TRBJ1-4	.	CASRYRESNEKLFF